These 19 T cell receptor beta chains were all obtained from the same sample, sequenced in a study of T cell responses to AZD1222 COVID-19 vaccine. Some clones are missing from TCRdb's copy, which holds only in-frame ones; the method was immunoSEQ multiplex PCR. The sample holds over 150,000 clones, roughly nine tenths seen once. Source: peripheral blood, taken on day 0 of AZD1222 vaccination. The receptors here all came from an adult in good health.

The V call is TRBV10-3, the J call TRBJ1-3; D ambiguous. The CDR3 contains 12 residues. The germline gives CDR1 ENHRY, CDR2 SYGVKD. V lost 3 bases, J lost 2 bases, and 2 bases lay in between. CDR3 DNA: TGTGCCATCAGTGATGCTGGAAACACCATATATTTT. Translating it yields CAISDAGNTIYF.

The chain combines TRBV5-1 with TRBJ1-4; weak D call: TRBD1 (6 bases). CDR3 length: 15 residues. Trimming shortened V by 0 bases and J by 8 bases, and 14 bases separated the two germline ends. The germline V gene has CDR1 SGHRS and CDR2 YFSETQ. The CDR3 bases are TGCGCCAGCAGCTTGGGGACAGCGAGACGGGAAAAACTGTTTTTT. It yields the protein CASSLGTARREKLFF.

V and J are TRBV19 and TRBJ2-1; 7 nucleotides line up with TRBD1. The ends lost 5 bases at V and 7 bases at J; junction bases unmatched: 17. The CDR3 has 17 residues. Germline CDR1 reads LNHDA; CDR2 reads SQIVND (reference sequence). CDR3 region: CASSRRQGNLARNEQFF. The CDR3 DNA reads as TGTGCCAGTAGTCGGAGACAGGGCAATCTCGCTAGGAATGAGCAGTTCTTC.

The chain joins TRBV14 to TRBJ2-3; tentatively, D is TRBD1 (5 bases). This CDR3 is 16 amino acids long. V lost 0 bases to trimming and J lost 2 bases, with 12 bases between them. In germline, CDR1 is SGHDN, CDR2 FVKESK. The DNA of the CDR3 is TGTGCCAGCAGCCAAGATTGGGGCAGCGTCACAGATACGCAGTATTTT. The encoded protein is CASSQDWGSVTDTQYF. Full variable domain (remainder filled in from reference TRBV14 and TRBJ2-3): EAGVTQFPSHSVIEKGQTVTLRCDPISGHDNLYWYRRVMGKEIKFLLHFVKESKQDESGMPNNRFLAERTGGTYSTLKVQPAELEDSGVYFCASSQDWGSVTDTQYFGPGTRLTVL.

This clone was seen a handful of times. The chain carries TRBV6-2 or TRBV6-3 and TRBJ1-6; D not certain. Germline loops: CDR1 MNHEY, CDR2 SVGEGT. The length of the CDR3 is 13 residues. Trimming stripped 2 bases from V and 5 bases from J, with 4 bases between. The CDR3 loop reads CASSYRDNSPLHF. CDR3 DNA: TGTGCCAGCAGTTACAGGGATAATTCACCCCTCCACTTT.

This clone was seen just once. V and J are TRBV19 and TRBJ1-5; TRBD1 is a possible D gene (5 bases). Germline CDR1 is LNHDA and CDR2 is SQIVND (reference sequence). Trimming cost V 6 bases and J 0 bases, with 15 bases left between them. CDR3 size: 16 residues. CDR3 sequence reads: CASSPLRGYSNQPQHF. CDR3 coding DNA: TGTGCCAGTAGCCCACTAAGGGGATATAGCAATCAGCCCCAGCATTTT.

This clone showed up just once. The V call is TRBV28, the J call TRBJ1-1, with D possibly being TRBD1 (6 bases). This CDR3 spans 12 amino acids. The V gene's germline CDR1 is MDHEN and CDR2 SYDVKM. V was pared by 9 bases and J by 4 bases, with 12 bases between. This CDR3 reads CASLTGSTEAFF. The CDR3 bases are TGTGCCAGTTTAACAGGGAGCACTGAAGCTTTCTTT. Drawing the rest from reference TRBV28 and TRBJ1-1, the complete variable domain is DVKVTQSSRYLVKRTGEKVFLECVQDMDHENMFWYRQDPGLGLRLIYFSYDVKMKEKGDIPEGYSVSREKKERFSLILESASTNQTSMYLCASLTGSTEAFFGQGTRLTVV.

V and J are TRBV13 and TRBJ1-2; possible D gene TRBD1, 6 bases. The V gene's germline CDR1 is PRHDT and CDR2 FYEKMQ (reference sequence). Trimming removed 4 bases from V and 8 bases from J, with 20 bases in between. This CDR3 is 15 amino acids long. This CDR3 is CASSSKTGGDEGYTF. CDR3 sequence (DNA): TGTGCCAGCAGCTCTAAGACAGGAGGGGATGAAGGCTACACCTTC.

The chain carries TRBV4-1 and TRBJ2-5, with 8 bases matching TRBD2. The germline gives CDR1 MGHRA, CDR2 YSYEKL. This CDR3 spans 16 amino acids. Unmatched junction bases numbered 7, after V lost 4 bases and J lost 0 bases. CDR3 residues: CASSPGLAGNQETQYF. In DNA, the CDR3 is TGCGCCAGCAGCCCCGGGTTAGCGGGGAACCAAGAGACCCAGTACTTC.

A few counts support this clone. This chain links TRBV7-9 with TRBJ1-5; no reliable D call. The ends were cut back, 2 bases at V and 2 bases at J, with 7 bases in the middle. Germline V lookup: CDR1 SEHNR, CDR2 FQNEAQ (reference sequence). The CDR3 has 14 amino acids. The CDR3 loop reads CASSLSGGNQPQHF. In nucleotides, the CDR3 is TGTGCCAGCAGCTTATCCGGGGGCAATCAGCCCCAGCATTTT. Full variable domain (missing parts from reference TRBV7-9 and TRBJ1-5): DTGVSQNPRHKITKRGQNVTFRCDPISEHNRLYWYRQTLGQGPEFLTYFQNEAQLEKSRLLSDRFSAERPKGSFSTLEIQRTEQGDSAMYLCASSLSGGNQPQHFGDGTRLSIL.

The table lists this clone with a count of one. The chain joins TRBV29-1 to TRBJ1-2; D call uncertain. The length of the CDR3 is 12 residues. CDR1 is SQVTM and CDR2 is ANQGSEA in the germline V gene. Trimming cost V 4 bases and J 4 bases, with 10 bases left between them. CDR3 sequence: CSVAYPPYGYTF. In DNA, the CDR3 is TGCAGCGTTGCTTATCCGCCCTATGGCTACACCTTC.

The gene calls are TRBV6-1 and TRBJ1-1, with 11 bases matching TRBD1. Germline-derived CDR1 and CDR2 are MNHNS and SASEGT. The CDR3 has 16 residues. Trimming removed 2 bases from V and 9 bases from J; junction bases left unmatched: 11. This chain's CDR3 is CASSELGGQGAGKAFF. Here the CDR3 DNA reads TGTGCCAGCAGTGAATTAGGAGGACAGGGGGCCGGTAAAGCTTTCTTT.

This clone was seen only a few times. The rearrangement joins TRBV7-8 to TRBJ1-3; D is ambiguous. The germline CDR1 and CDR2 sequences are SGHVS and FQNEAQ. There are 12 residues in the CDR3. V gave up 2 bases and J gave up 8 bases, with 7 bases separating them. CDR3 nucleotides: TGTGCCAGCAGCTTACGCGAGGACACCATATATTTT. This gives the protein CASSLREDTIYF. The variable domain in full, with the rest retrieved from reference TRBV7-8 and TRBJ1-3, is GAGVSQSPRYKVAKRGQDVALRCDPISGHVSLFWYQQALGQGPEFLTYFQNEAQLDKSGLPSDRFFAERPEGSVSTLKIQRTQQEDSAVYLCASSLREDTIYFGEGSWLTVV.

The CDR3 sequence is CASSYGTSGSYNEQFF. The DNA of the CDR3 is TGTGCCAGCAGTTATGGGACTAGCGGGAGCTACAATGAGCAGTTCTTC. V gene TRBV6-2 or TRBV6-3 combines with J gene TRBJ2-1; TRBD2 matches 14 bases. Germline V lookup: CDR1 MNHEY, CDR2 SVGEGT. The V gene end was trimmed by 3 bases and the J gene end by 3 bases; junction bases not matched to a gene: 1. CDR3 length equals 16 residues.

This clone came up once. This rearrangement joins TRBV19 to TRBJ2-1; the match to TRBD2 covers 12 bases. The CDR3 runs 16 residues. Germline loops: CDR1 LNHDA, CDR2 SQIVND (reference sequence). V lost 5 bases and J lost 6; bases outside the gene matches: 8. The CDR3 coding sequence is TGTGCCAGTAGTCCCTCCCTAGCGGGGGGGCCCAATGAGCAGTTCTTC. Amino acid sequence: CASSPSLAGGPNEQFF.

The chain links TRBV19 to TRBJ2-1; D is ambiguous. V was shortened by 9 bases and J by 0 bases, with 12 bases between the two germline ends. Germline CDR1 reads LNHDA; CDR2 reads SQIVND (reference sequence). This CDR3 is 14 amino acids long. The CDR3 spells CASKRPSSYNEQFF. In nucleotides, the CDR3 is TGTGCCAGCAAGAGGCCTAGCTCCTACAATGAGCAGTTCTTC.

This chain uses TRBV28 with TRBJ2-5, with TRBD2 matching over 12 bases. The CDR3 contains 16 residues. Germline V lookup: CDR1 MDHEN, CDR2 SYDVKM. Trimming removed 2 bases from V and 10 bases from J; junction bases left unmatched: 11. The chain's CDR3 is CASSLPGGLAGLGQYF. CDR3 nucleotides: TGTGCCAGCAGTTTACCCGGGGGACTAGCGGGTTTGGGCCAGTACTTC.

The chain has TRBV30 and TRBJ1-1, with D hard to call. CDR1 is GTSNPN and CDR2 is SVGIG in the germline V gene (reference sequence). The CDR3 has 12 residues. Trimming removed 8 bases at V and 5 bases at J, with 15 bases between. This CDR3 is CAAKRVETEAFF. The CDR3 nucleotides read TGTGCCGCTAAAAGGGTAGAGACTGAAGCTTTCTTT. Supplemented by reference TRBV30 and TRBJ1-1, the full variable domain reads SQTIHQWPATLVQPVGSPLSLECTVEGTSNPNLYWYRQAAGRGLQLLFYSVGIGQISSEVPQNLSASRPQDRQFILSSKKLLLSDSGFYLCAAKRVETEAFFGQGTRLTVV.

The CDR3 region has the DNA TGTGCCAGTATCCGGGACAGGGTGTCTGGAAACACCATATATTTT. This gives the protein CASIRDRVSGNTIYF. The genes are TRBV19 and TRBJ1-3; 9 bases map to TRBD1. This CDR3 has 15 residues. Germline V gives CDR1 LNHDA, CDR2 SQIVND (reference sequence). Trimming at V came to 7 bases and at J to 1 base, leaving 5 bases not matched to a gene.